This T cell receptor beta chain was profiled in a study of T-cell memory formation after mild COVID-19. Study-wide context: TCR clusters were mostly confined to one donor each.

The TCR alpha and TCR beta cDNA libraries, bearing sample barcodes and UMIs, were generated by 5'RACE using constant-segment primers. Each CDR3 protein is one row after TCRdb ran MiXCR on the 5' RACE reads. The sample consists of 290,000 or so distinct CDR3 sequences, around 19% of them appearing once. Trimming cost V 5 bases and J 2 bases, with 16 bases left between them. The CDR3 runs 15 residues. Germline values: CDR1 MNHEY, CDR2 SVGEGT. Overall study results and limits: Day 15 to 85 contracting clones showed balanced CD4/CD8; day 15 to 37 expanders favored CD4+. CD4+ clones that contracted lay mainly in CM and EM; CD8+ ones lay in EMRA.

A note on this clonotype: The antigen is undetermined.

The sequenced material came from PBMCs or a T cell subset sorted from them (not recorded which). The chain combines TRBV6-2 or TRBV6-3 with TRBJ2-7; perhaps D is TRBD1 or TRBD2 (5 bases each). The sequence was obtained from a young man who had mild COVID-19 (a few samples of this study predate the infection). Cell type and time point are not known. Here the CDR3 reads CASSTRDAAPYEQYV. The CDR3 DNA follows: TGTGCCAGCAGTACACGGGACGCAGCGCCCTACGAGCAGTACGTC.